This T cell receptor beta chain was retrieved from a study of blood T cells in healthy people across ages (dated by TCRdb to between 2015 and 2016). As for the study more broadly: In model experiments, roughly one uniquely barcoded TCR beta cDNA molecule per two T cells was captured by template switching. Using deep sequencing normalized with unique cDNA molecular identifiers, the study measured how TCR beta repertoire diversity changes with age. Four age groups were formed from the donors: young (average approximately 15 years), middle-aged (approximately 40), aged (62) and long-lived (about 75). To avoid experimental bias, donors of different ages were randomly spread across the sequencing lanes. Using the same blood draw, the study looked at two additional independent replicas of 1 million unique cDNA reads for two donors, one aged 18 to 30 and the other aged 80 or older. The paper as a whole reports these results and caveats: The percentage of naive T cells measured by flow cytometry correlated strongly with observed TCR beta diversity. Conclusive comparison of naive and antigen-experienced compartments was prevented by the profiling of bulk unsorted PBMCs. Because the CMV infection status of the donors was unknown, age-related changes in expanded clonotypes may potentially have been confounded. Estimates of total diversity based on one million sequenced T cells were regarded as lower bounds and as underestimates. As age increased, observed TCR beta diversity per million T cells dropped in a roughly linear way, and a significant reduction was already evident by age around 41. Compared with the aged group, the long-lived group had more naive CD4+ T cells, fewer expanded clones and increased TCR diversity, a pattern suggesting age selection.

Clipping removes 8 bases from V and 4 bases from J, with 9 as the unmatched junction base count. Its CDR3 holds 14 amino acids, cysteine through phenylalanine. The CDR3 DNA has 42 bases and is translated from base 1. Libraries were prepared through 5' RACE. TCRdb shows the sequencer as Illumina HiSeq 2500. The second PCR ran for about 6 to 12 cycles and used a J-beta primer mix along with a sample-barcoded 5' primer. Each TCR beta cDNA molecule received a unique molecular identifier from a template-switch 5' adaptor carrying 12 random nucleotides. Each sample yielded at least 2.5 million CDR3-containing paired-end reads. All of the RNA was converted into first-strand cDNA using the Mint cDNA synthesis kit, with a TRBC-specific oligonucleotide serving as the primer. After uracil-DNA glycosylase treatment, a first 18-cycle PCR used universal primers M1SS and BC2_uni_R on all cDNA. Per the authors' processing: For normalization, 1 million high-quality reads, each with a distinct molecular identifier, were randomly selected from each sample. Reads with shared molecular identifiers were discarded instead of being binned into consensus sequences. CDR3 identification, clonotype clustering and error correction used MiTCR with a Q25 quality threshold and the strictest error-elimination algorithm. Lower-bound total TCR beta diversity was estimated with a nonparametric unseen species model using Euler transformation. TCRdb passed the public sequencing reads through fastp at Q25 and MiXCR, retaining productive beta sequences. Duplicate CDR3 protein sequences are folded into a single record with the most common DNA and genes. For this entry, the V and J calls and clone size follow TCRdb and not the study's own pipeline. The sample records 1.5 million or so distinct CDR3 sequences, around 40% of which are singletons. The biggest ten clones account for under 5% of the sample.

A note on this clonotype: The clone's antigen remains unknown. Within one base of it there is no much larger clone, and no base qualities were kept.

The donors were a few dozen Caucasian individuals from Russia, aged roughly 6 to 90 years, who were systemically healthy. Each donor gave ten milliliters of peripheral blood, collected into EDTA-treated Vacutainer tubes. Ficoll-Paque density-gradient centrifugation was used to isolate PBMCs, with at least 6.5 million per sample. Total RNA was extracted from PBMCs with Trizol reagent, with at least 6 micrograms obtained per sample. The percentages of naive CD45RAhigh/CD27high T cells were determined by flow cytometry on a PBMC aliquot from every donor. This receptor was identified in a woman aged 18-29 years in good health. The chain links TRBV12-3 or TRBV12-4 with TRBJ2-3, and TRBD2 matches 7 of the central bases. The sample was blood. The nucleotide sequence is TGTGCCAGCCTCACTAGCGTAGGGCCAGATACGCAGTATTTT. This sequence encodes CASLTSVGPDTQYF.